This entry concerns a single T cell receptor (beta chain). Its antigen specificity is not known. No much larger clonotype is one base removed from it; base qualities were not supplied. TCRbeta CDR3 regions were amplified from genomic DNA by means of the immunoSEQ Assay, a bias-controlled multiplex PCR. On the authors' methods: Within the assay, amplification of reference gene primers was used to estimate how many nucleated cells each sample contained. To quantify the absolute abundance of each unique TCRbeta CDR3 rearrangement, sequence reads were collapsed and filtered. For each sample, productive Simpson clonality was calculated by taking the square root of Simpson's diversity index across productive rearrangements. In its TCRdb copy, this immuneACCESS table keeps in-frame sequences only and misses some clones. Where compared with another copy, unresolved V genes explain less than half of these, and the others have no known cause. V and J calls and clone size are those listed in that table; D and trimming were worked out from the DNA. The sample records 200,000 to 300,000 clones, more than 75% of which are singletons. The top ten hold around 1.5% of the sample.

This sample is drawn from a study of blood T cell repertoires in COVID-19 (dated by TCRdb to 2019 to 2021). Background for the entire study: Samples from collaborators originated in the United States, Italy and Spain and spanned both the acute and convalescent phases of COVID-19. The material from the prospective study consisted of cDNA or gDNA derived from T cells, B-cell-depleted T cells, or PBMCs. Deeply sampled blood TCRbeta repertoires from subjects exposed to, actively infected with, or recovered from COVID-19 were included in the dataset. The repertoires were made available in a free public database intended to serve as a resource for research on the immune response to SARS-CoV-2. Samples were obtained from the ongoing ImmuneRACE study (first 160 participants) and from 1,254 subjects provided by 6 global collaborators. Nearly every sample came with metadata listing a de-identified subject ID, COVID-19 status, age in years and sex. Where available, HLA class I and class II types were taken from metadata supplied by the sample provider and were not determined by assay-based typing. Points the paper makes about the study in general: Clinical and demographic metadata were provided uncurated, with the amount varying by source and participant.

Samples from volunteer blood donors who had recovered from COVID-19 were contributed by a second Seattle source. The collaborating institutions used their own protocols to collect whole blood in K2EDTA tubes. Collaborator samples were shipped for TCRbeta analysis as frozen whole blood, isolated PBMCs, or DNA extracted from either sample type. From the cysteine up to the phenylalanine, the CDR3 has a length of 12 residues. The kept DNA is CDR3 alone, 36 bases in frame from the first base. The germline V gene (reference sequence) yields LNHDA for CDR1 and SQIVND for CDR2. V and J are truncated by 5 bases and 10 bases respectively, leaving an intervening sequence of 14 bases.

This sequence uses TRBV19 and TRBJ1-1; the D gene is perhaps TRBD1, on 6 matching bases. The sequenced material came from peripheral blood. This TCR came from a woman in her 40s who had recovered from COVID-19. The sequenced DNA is TGTGCCAGTAGTCAACGGGGAGGGGGAGCTTTCTTT. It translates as CASSQRGGGAFF.